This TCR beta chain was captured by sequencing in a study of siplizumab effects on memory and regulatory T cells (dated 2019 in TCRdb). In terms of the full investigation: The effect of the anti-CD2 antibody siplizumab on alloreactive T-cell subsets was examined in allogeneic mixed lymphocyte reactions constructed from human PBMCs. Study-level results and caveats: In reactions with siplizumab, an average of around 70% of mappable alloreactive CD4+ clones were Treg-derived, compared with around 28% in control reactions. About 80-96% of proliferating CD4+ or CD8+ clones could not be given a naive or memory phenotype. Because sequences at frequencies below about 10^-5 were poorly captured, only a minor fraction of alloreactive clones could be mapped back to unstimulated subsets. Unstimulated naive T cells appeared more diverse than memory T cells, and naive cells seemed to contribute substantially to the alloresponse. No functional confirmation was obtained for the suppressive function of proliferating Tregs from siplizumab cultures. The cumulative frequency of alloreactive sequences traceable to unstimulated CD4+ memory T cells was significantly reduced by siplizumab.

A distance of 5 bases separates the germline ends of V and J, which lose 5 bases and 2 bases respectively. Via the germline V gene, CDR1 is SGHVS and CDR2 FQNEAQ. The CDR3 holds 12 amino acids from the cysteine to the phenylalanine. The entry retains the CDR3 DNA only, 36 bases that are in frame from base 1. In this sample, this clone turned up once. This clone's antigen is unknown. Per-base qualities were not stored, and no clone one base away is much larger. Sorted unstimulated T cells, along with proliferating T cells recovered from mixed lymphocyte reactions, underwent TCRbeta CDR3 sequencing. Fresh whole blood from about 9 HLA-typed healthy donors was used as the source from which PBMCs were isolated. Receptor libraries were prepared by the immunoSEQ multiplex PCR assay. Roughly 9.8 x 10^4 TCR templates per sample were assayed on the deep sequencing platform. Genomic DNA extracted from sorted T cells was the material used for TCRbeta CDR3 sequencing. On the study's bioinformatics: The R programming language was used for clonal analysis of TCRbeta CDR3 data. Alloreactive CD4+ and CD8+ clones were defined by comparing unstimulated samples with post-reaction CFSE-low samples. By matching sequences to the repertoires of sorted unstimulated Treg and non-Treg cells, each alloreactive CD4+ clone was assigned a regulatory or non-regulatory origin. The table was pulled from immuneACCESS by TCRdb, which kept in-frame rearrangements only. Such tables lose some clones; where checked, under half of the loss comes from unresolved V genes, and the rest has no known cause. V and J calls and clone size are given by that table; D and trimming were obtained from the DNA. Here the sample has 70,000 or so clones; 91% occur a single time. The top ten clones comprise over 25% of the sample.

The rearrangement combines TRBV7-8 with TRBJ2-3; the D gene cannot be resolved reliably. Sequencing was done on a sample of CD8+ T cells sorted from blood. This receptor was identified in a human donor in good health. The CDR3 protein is CASSGHTDTQYF. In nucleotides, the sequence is TGTGCCAGCAGCGGGCACACAGATACGCAGTATTTT. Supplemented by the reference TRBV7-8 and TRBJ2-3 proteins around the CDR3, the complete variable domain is GAGVSQSPRYKVAKRGQDVALRCDPISGHVSLFWYQQALGQGPEFLTYFQNEAQLDKSGLPSDRFFAERPEGSVSTLKIQRTQQEDSAVYLCASSGHTDTQYFGPGTRLTVL.